The following is a T cell receptor beta chain sequence with its context. CDR3 size: 15 residues. V was trimmed by 4 bases and J by 3 bases, leaving 13 bases between them. Germline CDR1 MGHRA, CDR2 YSYEKL. This entry belongs to a study of control samples from healthy donors and cancer patients. Here immunoSEQ multiplex PCR was the method, and the copy in TCRdb shows in-frame clones only, minus some. The data show about 140,000 clones, roughly 92% seen once. This TCR came from a man aged 30-40 years in good health. Sequencing used blood. The gene calls are TRBV4-1 and TRBJ1-3; D is undetermined. This CDR3 is CASSPLGSGGNTIYF. The CDR3, as DNA: TGCGCCAGCAGCCCCTTAGGCTCAGGTGGAAACACCATATATTTT.